The 28 T cell receptor beta chains listed next were all sequenced from one sample in a study of blood T cell repertoires in COVID-19. TCRdb's table, derived via immunoSEQ multiplex PCR, lists solely in-frame clones and lacks some. The sample consists of around 25,000 clones, around nine tenths of them appearing once. Sequenced material: peripheral blood. The receptors here all came from a human donor in a cohort sampled during active COVID-19.

This chain links TRBV5-4 with TRBJ2-7; 14 bases are shared with TRBD2. V lost 4 bases to trimming and J lost 5 bases; unmatched junction nucleotides: 11. CDR1 SGHNT and CDR2 YYREEE come from the germline V gene (reference sequence). This CDR3 is built from 17 residues. CDR3 in DNA: TGTGCCAGCAGCCCCGGGACTAGCGGGGGCCTCGGGGACGAGCAGTACTTC. Its translation: CASSPGTSGGLGDEQYF.

This chain links TRBV5-5 with TRBJ2-1; TRBD2 aligns across 10 bases. The CDR3 runs 18 residues. The germline CDR1 and CDR2 sequences are SGHKS and YYEKEE (reference sequence). The junction had 14 bases not matched to a gene; V was cut back by 5 bases and J by 3 bases. In DNA form, the CDR3 reads TGTGCCAGCAGTATGGGGCTAGCGGGAGTTCAAGACTACAATGAGCAGTTCTTC. Its protein product is CASSMGLAGVQDYNEQFF.

As to this clone: Different DNA sequences within this sample yield the same CDR3. The chain couples TRBV6-1 to TRBJ2-1; 11 bases line up with TRBD2. The CDR3 has 16 amino acids. The germline CDR1 and CDR2 sequences are MNHNS and SASEGT. The V gene end was trimmed by 4 bases and the J gene end by 4 bases; junction bases not matched to a gene: 6. CDR3 residues: CASSGRLAGRYNEQFF. CDR3 in DNA: TGTGCCAGCAGTGGAAGACTAGCGGGAAGGTACAATGAGCAGTTCTTC.

This sequence joins TRBV9 and TRBJ2-3; 10 bases map to TRBD2. V dropped 4 bases and J dropped 2; count of bases not matched to a gene: 10. Per the germline V gene, CDR1 is SGDLS and CDR2 is YYNGEE. CDR3 length: 17 residues. The CDR3 loop is CASSQTPAGGNTDTQYF. Written as DNA, the CDR3 is TGTGCCAGCAGCCAAACCCCAGCGGGGGGGAACACAGATACGCAGTATTTT.

This clone was seen a few times. The chain joins TRBV10-2 to TRBJ2-1; D is unresolved. Germline CDR1 and CDR2: WSHSY and SAAADI. This CDR3 contains 12 residues. Trimming stripped 9 bases from V and 7 bases from J, with 13 bases between. The DNA for the CDR3 is TGCGCCAGTACGATGAGTTTTAATGAGCAGTTCTTC. Its translation: CASTMSFNEQFF.

This sequence joins TRBV19 and TRBJ2-7, with D possibly matching TRBD1 (6 bases). Trimming left V 5 bases short and J 3 bases short, with 11 bases between. Germline CDR1 is LNHDA and CDR2 is SQIVND (reference sequence). CDR3 length equals 13 residues. The CDR3 loop is CASSREGGYEQYF. Here the CDR3 DNA reads TGTGCCAGTAGTCGGGAAGGGGGCTACGAGCAGTACTTC.

The chain carries TRBV5-6 and TRBJ2-2; D is ambiguous. There are 15 residues in the CDR3. The germline V gene encodes CDR1 SGHDT and CDR2 YYEEEE. The V end lost 4 bases, the J end lost 5 bases, and 15 bases lay between the germline ends. CDR3 coding DNA: TGTGCCAGCAGCACGATTTTCTACTCAACCGGGGAGCTGTTTTTT. It is translated as CASSTIFYSTGELFF. The variable domain in full, completed from reference TRBV5-6 and TRBJ2-2, reads DAGVTQSPTHLIKTRGQQVTLRCSPKSGHDTVSWYQQALGQGPQFIFQYYEEEERQRGNFPDRFSGHQFPNYSSELNVNALLLGDSALYLCASSTIFYSTGELFFGEGSRLTVL.

This chain's CDR3 is CASSKPQGSSRSHEQYF. The DNA for the CDR3 is TGTGCCAGCAGCAAACCTCAGGGGTCGTCCAGATCCCACGAGCAGTACTTC. The gene calls are TRBV28 and TRBJ2-7, with D possibly matching TRBD1 (6 bases). The CDR3 consists of 17 residues. V was trimmed by 6 bases and J by 5 bases, leaving 26 bases between them. Germline CDR1 reads MDHEN; CDR2 reads SYDVKM.

Worth noting for this clone: The sample has other DNA sequences that encode this CDR3 too. The chain couples TRBV30 to TRBJ1-2; 8 bases agree with TRBD1. Trimming removed 4 bases from V and 2 bases from J; junction bases left unmatched: 3. This CDR3 has 13 residues. The germline V gene has CDR1 GTSNPN and CDR2 SVGIG (reference sequence). The CDR3 DNA reads as TGTGCCTGGACAGGACAGGGAAACTATGGCTACACCTTC. This codes for CAWTGQGNYGYTF.

The genes are TRBV24-1 and TRBJ1-5, with no clear D. Between the trimmed V and J ends, which lost 5 bases and 4 bases, there was a span of 8 bases. Germline V lookup: CDR1 KGHDR, CDR2 SFDVKD. The CDR3 consists of 13 residues. For the CDR3, the DNA is TGTGCCACCAGTGGCGGTTTTAATCAGCCCCAGCATTTT. It encodes CATSGGFNQPQHF.

The chain has TRBV9 and TRBJ2-1, with a possible D match to TRBD2 (5 bases). The CDR3 loop spans 15 amino acids. V lost 3 bases, J lost 1 base, and 11 bases lay in between. Germline V gene lookup returns CDR1 SGDLS and CDR2 YYNGEE. Written as DNA, the CDR3 is TGTGCCAGCAGCGGGTCACGCGGGTCCTACAATGAGCAGTTCTTC. The encoded protein is CASSGSRGSYNEQFF.

This rearrangement joins TRBV30 to TRBJ2-6; D remains unclear. Germline CDR1 GTSNPN, CDR2 SVGIG (reference sequence). V lost 0 bases, J lost 4 bases, and 10 bases lay in between. The CDR3 covers 15 residues. The CDR3 here is CAWSVGFSGANVLTF. The CDR3 nucleotides are TGTGCCTGGAGTGTGGGTTTTAGCGGGGCCAACGTCCTGACTTTC.

The chain recombines TRBV6-2 or TRBV6-3 with TRBJ1-1, with TRBD1 matching 7 bases. The V and J ends lost 5 bases and 5 bases, in that order; junction bases with no gene match: 5. The length of the CDR3 is 13 residues. Germline loops: CDR1 MNHEY, CDR2 SVGEGT. The DNA for the CDR3 is TGTGCCAGCAGTCATACAGGGGCTACTGAAGCTTTCTTT. Translated: CASSHTGATEAFF.

The chain employs TRBV3-1 (or the pseudogene TRBV3-2) and TRBJ2-1, with 8 bases that match TRBD2. The germline gives CDR1 LGHDT, CDR2 YNNKEL (reference sequence). With V trimmed by 2 bases and J by 2 bases, 2 bases remained unmatched. The CDR3 has 15 residues. The CDR3, as DNA: TGTGCCAGCAGCCAAAGCGGGAGAGCCTACAATGAGCAGTTCTTC. Its translation is CASSQSGRAYNEQFF.

The gene calls are TRBV21-1 and TRBJ2-7; the D call in the table, TRBD2, was not verified against the DNA. TRBV21-1 is tagged as a pseudogene. CDR3 length: 16 residues. The CDR3 reads CASSIRAGASPYEQYF. CDR3 nucleotide sequence: TGTGCCAGCAGCATCCGAGCGGGGGCCTCCCCCTACGAGCAGTACTTC.

V is TRBV4-1 and J is TRBJ2-1; 10 bases line up with TRBD2. The junction had 9 bases not matched to a gene; V was cut back by 1 base and J by 15 bases. The CDR3 covers 14 residues. The germline V gene encodes CDR1 MGHRA and CDR2 YSYEKL. The CDR3: CASSQVPQRGGWFF. CDR3 sequence (DNA): TGCGCCAGCAGCCAAGTGCCCCAGCGGGGGGGCTGGTTCTTC.

V is TRBV19 and J is TRBJ1-1, with D hard to call. The CDR3 is made up of 16 amino acids. The germline V and J ends were trimmed by 5 bases and 0 bases, with 16 bases remaining between them. Germline V lookup: CDR1 LNHDA, CDR2 SQIVND (reference sequence). The CDR3 DNA follows: TGTGCCAGTAGTCGTCTCGGGTCTCAAATGAACACTGAAGCTTTCTTT. Translated: CASSRLGSQMNTEAFF.

V and J are TRBV11-2 and TRBJ1-2; 7 bases are a match to TRBD1. The CDR3 totals 13 residues. Trimming took 5 bases from V and 7 from J; bases not matched to a gene: 7. CDR1 and CDR2 from the germline V gene are SGHAT and FQNNGV. CDR3 nucleotide sequence: TGTGCCAGCAGCCAGGACAGGCTCGGTGGCTACACCTTC. It yields the protein CASSQDRLGGYTF. The whole variable domain, remainder taken from reference TRBV11-2 and TRBJ1-2, is EAGVAQSPRYKIIEKRQSVAFWCNPISGHATLYWYQQILGQGPKLLIQFQNNGVVDDSQLPKDRFSAERLKGVDSTLKIQPAKLEDSAVYLCASSQDRLGGYTFGSGTRLTVV.

The rearrangement uses TRBV6-1 and TRBJ1-2; a weak D match, TRBD1 (5 bases). V was cut by 0 bases and J by 2 bases, with 7 bases left in between. The CDR3 totals 14 residues. The germline V gene encodes CDR1 MNHNS and CDR2 SASEGT. In nucleotides, the CDR3 is TGTGCCAGCAGTGAAGCTTCAGGGAACTATGGCTACACCTTC. Amino acid sequence: CASSEASGNYGYTF.

The genes are TRBV3-1 (or the pseudogene TRBV3-2) and TRBJ2-1, with TRBD2 identical over 11 bases. CDR3 length equals 19 residues. Germline lookup yields CDR1 LGHDT and CDR2 YNNKEL (reference sequence). Trimming took 0 bases from V and 4 from J; bases not matched to a gene: 11. Here the CDR3 reads CASSQDGLAGGPPYNEQFF. The DNA of the CDR3 is TGTGCCAGCAGCCAAGATGGGTTAGCGGGAGGGCCCCCTTACAATGAGCAGTTCTTC.

V usage is TRBV4-3 and J usage is TRBJ1-3, with D unresolved. The ends were cut back, 1 base at V and 5 bases at J, with 12 bases in the middle. This CDR3 is 15 amino acids long. The germline gives CDR1 LGHNA, CDR2 YSLEER. CDR3 amino acids: CASSQGPSGRNTIYF. In nucleotides, the CDR3 is TGCGCCAGCAGCCAAGGCCCCTCGGGGAGAAACACCATATATTTT.

The chain recombines TRBV6-5 with TRBJ2-3; D is perhaps TRBD2 (6 bases). The CDR3 is made up of 15 amino acids. The germline V gene encodes CDR1 MNHEY and CDR2 SVGAGI. Trimming pared 6 bases from V and 4 bases from J, leaving 17 bases between. The CDR3 protein is CASRPTGDEADTQYF. The CDR3, as DNA: TGTGCCAGCAGACCTACGGGGGACGAAGCAGATACGCAGTATTTT.

The genes are TRBV5-4 and TRBJ2-3; a weak D match, TRBD2 (5 bases). Looked up from germline, CDR1 is SGHNT and CDR2 is YYREEE (reference sequence). The CDR3 covers 14 residues. V was shortened by 3 bases and J by 1 base, with 9 bases between the two germline ends. In DNA, the CDR3 is TGTGCCAGCAGCTGGACTGGGGGCACAGATACGCAGTATTTT. The encoded protein is CASSWTGGTDTQYF.

The rearrangement joins TRBV6-1 to TRBJ2-7, with TRBD2 as a possible D gene (6 bases). Germline loops: CDR1 MNHNS, CDR2 SASEGT. V was trimmed by 1 base and J by 6 bases, leaving 16 bases between them. CDR3 size: 15 residues. The CDR3 DNA sequence: TGTGCCAGCAGTGAAGGTTCAAGGCAGGGAGGCGAGCAGTACTTC. It yields the protein CASSEGSRQGGEQYF.

The chain uses TRBV2 and TRBJ1-4; the match to TRBD1 covers 7 bases. J was trimmed by 5 bases and V by 5 bases; bases with no gene match: 5. Germline V CDR1 and CDR2: SNHLY, FYNNEI. CDR3 length: 14 residues. CDR3 amino acids: CASSRQGRNEKLFF. In DNA form, the CDR3 reads TGTGCCAGCAGTCGACAGGGCCGGAATGAAAAACTGTTTTTT.

This chain connects TRBV15 to TRBJ2-7; 9 nucleotides agree with TRBD2. Trimming removed 0 bases from V and 6 bases from J; junction bases left unmatched: 6. This CDR3 is 15 amino acids long. Germline CDR1 reads LNHNV; CDR2 reads YYDKDF (reference sequence). CDR3 protein: CATSRESSGKVEQYF. The DNA of the CDR3 is TGTGCCACCAGCAGAGAATCTAGCGGGAAGGTCGAGCAGTACTTC. The entire variable domain, with the rest obtained from reference TRBV15 and TRBJ2-7, is as follows: DAMVIQNPRYQVTQFGKPVTLSCSQTLNHNVMYWYQQKSSQAPKLLFHYYDKDFNNEADTPDNFQSRRPNTSFCFLDIRSPGLGDTAMYLCATSRESSGKVEQYFGPGTRLTVT.

V gene TRBV9 combines with J gene TRBJ2-1; 8 bases fit TRBD2. J gave up 8 bases and V 2 bases, and 6 bases lay outside the gene matches. This CDR3 spans 14 amino acids. Germline loops: CDR1 SGDLS, CDR2 YYNGEE. The CDR3 coding sequence is TGTGCCAGCAGCGTCGAGCGGGAGAGCGATGAGCAGTTCTTC. This gives the protein CASSVERESDEQFF.

The genes are TRBV7-6 and TRBJ1-4; 11 bases agree with TRBD1. CDR3 length: 16 residues. The V gene's germline CDR1 is SGHVS and CDR2 FNYEAQ. After removal of 5 bases from V and 2 bases from J, the junction contained 4 bases not matched to a gene. The DNA for the CDR3 is TGTGCCAGCAGCGCCCGGGACAGGGGGACTAATGAAAAACTGTTTTTT. It specifies CASSARDRGTNEKLFF. The full variable domain, in which reference TRBV7-6 and TRBJ1-4 provide the parts outside the CDR3, is GAGVSQSPRYKVTKRGQDVALRCDPISGHVSLYWYRQALGQGPEFLTYFNYEAQQDKSGLPNDRFSAERPEGSISTLTIQRTEQRDSAMYRCASSARDRGTNEKLFFGSGTQLSVL.